This T cell receptor (beta chain) is drawn from a study of post-analysis software for immune sequencing data (dated by TCRdb to between 2015 and 2017). About the investigation overall: Disease courses on record covered relapsing-remitting, secondary progressive and progressive-relapsing multiple sclerosis, though some patients had no subtype annotation. The multiple sclerosis patient repertoires were compared with more than 9 previously published healthy control repertoires from donors aged about 6 to 26 years. A subset of samples was prepared in parallel using single-end sample barcoding, then pooled and co-amplified after Illumina adapter ligation. The study at large found these results: When samples were clustered directly using the F measure, samples prepared in the same batch co-clustered strongly, which prompted a batch-effect correction. Patients showed significantly higher frequencies than controls for roughly 5 TRBV segments, among them TRBV5-6, TRBV5-1 and TRBV20-1. The control group was slightly older than the multiple sclerosis patient group. Significantly lower normalized Chao1 diversity was found in multiple sclerosis patients than in controls, suggesting substantial peripheral T-cell clonal expansion.

To demonstrate the VDJtools post-analysis software, the study profiled TCR beta repertoires from the peripheral blood of around 13 young patients with multiple sclerosis. Multiple sclerosis patients were children and adolescents aged about 6 to 16 years. This clonotype has only a few counts. Its antigen remains unidentified. No much larger clone is present one base from it, and per-base qualities are unavailable. The library was generated by PCR. The sequencer was an Illumina HiSeq 2500. To reduce PCR and sequencing biases, unique molecular identifiers were built into the TCR beta cDNA libraries. Approximately 500,000 cDNA molecules were obtained for every 1 to 10 million input T cells, so each molecule roughly corresponded to one T cell. Patient libraries were prepared and sequenced with the same protocol used for the earlier healthy control dataset. Samples belonging to the same batch were prepared together, multiplexed and sequenced on a shared HiSeq lane. As for the authors' bioinformatics: Raw barcoded reads were processed with MIGEC, discarding single-read molecular identifier groups before consensus assembly and CDR3 extraction. VDJtools was used for post-analysis of the clonotype tables, with diversity normalized by down-sampling every dataset to the smallest sample size. Repertoire overlap clustering matched CDR3 amino acid but not nucleotide sequences to correct batch-related cross-sample contamination. TCRdb reran the public reads through fastp at Q25 and MiXCR, keeping productive beta chains. Entries are consolidated by CDR3 protein sequence, retaining the most common genes and DNA. The V and J calls and clone size are TCRdb's, not the authors'. For this sample there are about 200,000 distinct CDR3 sequences; 29% appear just once. The top ten clonotypes cover nearly 3.5% of the sample.

There are 13 amino acids in the CDR3, from cysteine to phenylalanine inclusive. Here the CDR3 DNA is all that survives: 39 bases in frame from base 1. The germline V gene yields MNHEY for CDR1 and SVGAGI for CDR2. Trimming removed 7 bases from V and 2 bases from J, leaving 9 bases between the germline ends. The sequence is built from TRBV6-5 and TRBJ1-5; no D gene can be assigned with confidence. Sequences were obtained from blood. The source is a girl aged 2 to 17 with multiple sclerosis. The CDR3 here reads CASNSGRNQPQHF. The bases are TGTGCCAGCAACTCAGGACGCAATCAGCCCCAGCATTTT.